One T cell receptor beta chain is described in this entry. The time point is: patch test 3, about 24 weeks after DPC sensitization. Stated treatment: therapeutic diphenylcyclopropenone sensitization with weekly scalp DPC. V gave up 4 bases and J gave up 6 bases; unmatched junction bases: 10. Germline CDR1 LGHDT, CDR2 YNNKEL (reference sequence). The CDR3 totals 16 residues. TCRdb processed the RACE reads anew with MiXCR; each CDR3 protein has one entry. The sample records about 82,000 distinct CDR3 sequences, 10% to 15% being singletons. The sample is drawn from a study of human T cells and chemical hapten exposure.

The origin of this receptor is a woman between 50 and 59 years old with alopecia areata. Some clones in this sample may be carry-over from other donors' samples. The gene calls are TRBV3-1 and TRBJ2-3; TRBD2 aligns across 10 bases. The sample in question was whole blood, obtained in connection with sensitization to the hapten diphenylcyclopropenone (DPC). CDR3 coding DNA: TGTGCCAGCAGCCTGGGAGCTAGCGGGAGCAGTGATACGCAGTATTTT. Its protein is CASSLGASGSSDTQYF.